This T cell receptor (beta chain) was obtained from a study of cytomegalovirus exposure and HLA in healthy donors (dated by TCRdb to about 2017). In the study overall: According to a later analysis, one platform produced both the 120 validation repertoires and the 720 or so repertoires of the first cohort. The study aimed to test whether signatures of past pathogen exposure could be identified by cataloging public T cell receptors. Along with the roughly 610-subject first cohort, a separate validation cohort of over a hundred different subjects was used. High-throughput TCR immunosequencing, statistical association of individual TCRs with disease status, and machine learning were combined to predict cytomegalovirus infection status. The paper's findings and limits, for the study overall: The classifier was reported to diagnose cytomegalovirus status with high specificity and sensitivity in both the original cohort and the validation cohort. In a later analysis, TCRs clustered in the first cohort were found to also tend to co-occur in the roughly 130 validation repertoires, with approximately 94% of cluster scores above 0. Across donors, most TCR sequences were observed very rarely, whereas some public TCRs were present in many individuals. It was suggested by the authors that the approach could potentially be generalized to other disease states and immunological phenotypes. In vitro tests confirmed that three of the cytomegalovirus-associated TCR beta chains recognize cytomegalovirus antigens. All 120 or so repertoires were used to score co-occurrence in the validation cohort in a later analysis, because that analysis had no HLA typing for the cohort. The study gave a list of about 160 TCR beta chains associated with cytomegalovirus.

Concerning this clone itself: Its antigen target is currently unknown. Base qualities were left out, and no much larger clone turns up one base away.

Donors formed part of the validation cohort, which comprised 120 subjects and was distinct from the first cohort of some 700 subjects. Libraries were constructed by the immunoSEQ multiplex PCR assay. Under the source paper's analysis protocol: A statistical classification framework was built for diagnosing cytomegalovirus status from the catalog of TCR beta chain sequences. TCRdb carries this immuneACCESS record with in-frame sequences only. Its versions omit some clonotypes, under half of them owing to an unresolved V gene in the studies checked, with the rest unexplained. D and trimming come from the DNA, and the V and J calls and clone size come from that table. For this sample there are nearly 200,000 clones; 80% to 90% appear just once. The ten most abundant clones make up around an eighth of the sample. Between the V and J ends, shortened by 4 bases and 1 base respectively, the junction contains 10 bases. Measured from the cysteine to the phenylalanine, the CDR3 is 15 residues long. The sequence is cut down to CDR3 DNA, 45 bases in frame from base 1. In the germline V gene, CDR1 corresponds to SNHLY and CDR2 to FYNNEI.

This TCR came from a woman in her 30s in good health and CMV-seropositive. The sequenced sample consisted of PBMCs. The V gene is TRBV2 and the J gene is TRBJ2-2; TRBD2 is possibly the D segment (6 matching bases). The CDR3 sequence is CASSVNSGNTGELFF. The nucleotide sequence is TGTGCCAGCAGTGTGAATAGCGGGAACACCGGGGAGCTGTTTTTT.